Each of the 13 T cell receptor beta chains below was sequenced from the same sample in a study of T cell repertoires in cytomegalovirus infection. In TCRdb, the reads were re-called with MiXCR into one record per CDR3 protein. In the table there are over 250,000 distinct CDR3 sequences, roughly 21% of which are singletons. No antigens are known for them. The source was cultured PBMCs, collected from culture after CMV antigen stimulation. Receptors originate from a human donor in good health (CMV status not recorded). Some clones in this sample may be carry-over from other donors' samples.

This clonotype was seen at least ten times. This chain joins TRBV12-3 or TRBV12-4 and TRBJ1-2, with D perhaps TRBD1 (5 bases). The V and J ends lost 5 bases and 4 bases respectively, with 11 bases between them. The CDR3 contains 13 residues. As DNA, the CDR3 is TGTGCCAGCAGTCCCGGGACGGTCTATGGCTACACCTTC. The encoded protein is CASSPGTVYGYTF.

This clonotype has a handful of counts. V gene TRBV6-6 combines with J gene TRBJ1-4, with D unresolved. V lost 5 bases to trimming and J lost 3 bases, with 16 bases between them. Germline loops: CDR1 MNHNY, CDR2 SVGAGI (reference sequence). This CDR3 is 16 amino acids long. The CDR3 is CASSRLSVLSNEKLFF. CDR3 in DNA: TGTGCCAGCAGTCGTCTGTCTGTGCTTTCTAATGAAAAACTGTTTTTT.

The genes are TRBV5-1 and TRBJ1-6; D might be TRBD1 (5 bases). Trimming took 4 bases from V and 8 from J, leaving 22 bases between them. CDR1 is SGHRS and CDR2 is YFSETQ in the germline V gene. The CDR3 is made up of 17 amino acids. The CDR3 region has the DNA TGCGCCAGCAGCAAGCAACCAACAGGCTCCGCCGATTCACCCCTCCACTTT. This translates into CASSKQPTGSADSPLHF.

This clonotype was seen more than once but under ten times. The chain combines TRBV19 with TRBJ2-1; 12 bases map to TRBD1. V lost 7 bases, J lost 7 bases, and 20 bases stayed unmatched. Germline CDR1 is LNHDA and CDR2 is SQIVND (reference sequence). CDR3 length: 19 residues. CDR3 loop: CASIAGTGGDDRLLNEQFF. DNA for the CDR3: TGTGCCAGTATCGCCGGGACAGGGGGCGACGATCGACTTTTAAATGAGCAGTTCTTC. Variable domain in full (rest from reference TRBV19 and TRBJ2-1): DGGITQSPKYLFRKEGQNVTLSCEQNLNHDAMYWYRQDPGQGLRLIYYSQIVNDFQKGDIAEGYSVSREKKESFPLTVTSAQKNPTAFYLCASIAGTGGDDRLLNEQFFGPGTRLTVL.

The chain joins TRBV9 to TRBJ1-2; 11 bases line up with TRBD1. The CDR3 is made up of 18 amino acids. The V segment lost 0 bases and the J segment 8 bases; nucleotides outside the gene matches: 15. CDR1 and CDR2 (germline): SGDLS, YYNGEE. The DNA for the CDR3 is TGTGCCAGCAGCGTAGGCCCCAGGACAGGGGGCGCCTCGAGAGGCTACACCTTC. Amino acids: CASSVGPRTGGASRGYTF.

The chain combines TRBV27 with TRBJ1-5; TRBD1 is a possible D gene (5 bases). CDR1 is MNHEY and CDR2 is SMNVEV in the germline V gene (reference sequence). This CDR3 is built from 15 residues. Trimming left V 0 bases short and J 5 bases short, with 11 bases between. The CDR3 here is CASSLSAGYHQPQHF. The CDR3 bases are TGTGCCAGCAGTTTATCTGCAGGGTACCATCAGCCCCAGCATTTT.

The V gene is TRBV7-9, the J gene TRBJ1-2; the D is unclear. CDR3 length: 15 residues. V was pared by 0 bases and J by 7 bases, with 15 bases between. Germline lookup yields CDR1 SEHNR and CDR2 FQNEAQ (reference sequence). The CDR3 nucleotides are TGTGCCAGCAGCTTAGCCTCATTGGGGATGGGTGGCTACACCTTC. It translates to CASSLASLGMGGYTF. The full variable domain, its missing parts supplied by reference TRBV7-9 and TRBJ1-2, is DTGVSQNPRHKITKRGQNVTFRCDPISEHNRLYWYRQTLGQGPEFLTYFQNEAQLEKSRLLSDRFSAERPKGSFSTLEIQRTEQGDSAMYLCASSLASLGMGGYTFGSGTRLTVV.

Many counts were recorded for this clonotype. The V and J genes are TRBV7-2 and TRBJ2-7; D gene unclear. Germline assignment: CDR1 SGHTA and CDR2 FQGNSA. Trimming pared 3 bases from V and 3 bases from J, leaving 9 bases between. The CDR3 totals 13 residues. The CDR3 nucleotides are TGTGCCAGCAGCTTCGCAGAAGACTACGAGCAGTACGTC. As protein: CASSFAEDYEQYV.

The CDR3: CASSLRTGENEQYF. In nucleotides, the CDR3 is TGTGCCAGCTCGCTTAGGACAGGGGAAAACGAGCAGTACTTC. The chain couples TRBV12-3 or TRBV12-4 to TRBJ2-7, with 9 bases fitting TRBD1. V was pared by 8 bases and J by 5 bases, with 10 bases of the junction left unmatched. The CDR3 is 14 residues long.

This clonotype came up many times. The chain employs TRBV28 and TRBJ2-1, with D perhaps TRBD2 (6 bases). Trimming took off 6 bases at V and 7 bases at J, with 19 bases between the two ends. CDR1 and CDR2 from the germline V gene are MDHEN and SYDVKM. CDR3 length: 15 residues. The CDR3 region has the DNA TGTGCCAGCAGCAGGAGGGGTCGGGGAGTGAATGAGCAGTTCTTC. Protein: CASSRRGRGVNEQFF.

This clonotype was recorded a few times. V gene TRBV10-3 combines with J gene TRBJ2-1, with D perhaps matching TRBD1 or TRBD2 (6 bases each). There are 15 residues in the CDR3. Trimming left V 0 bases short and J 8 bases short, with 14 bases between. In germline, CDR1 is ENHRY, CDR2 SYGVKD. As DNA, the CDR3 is TGTGCCATCAGTGAGTCCGCTAGTAGGGGGGATGAGCAGTTCTTC. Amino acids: CAISESASRGDEQFF.

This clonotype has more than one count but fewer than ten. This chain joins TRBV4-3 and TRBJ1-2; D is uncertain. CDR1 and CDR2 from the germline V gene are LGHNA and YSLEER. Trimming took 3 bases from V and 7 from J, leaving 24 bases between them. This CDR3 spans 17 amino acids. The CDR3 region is CASSHSTAGLPTAGYTF. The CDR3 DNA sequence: TGCGCCAGCAGCCACTCTACGGCTGGCCTCCCAACGGCTGGCTACACCTTC.

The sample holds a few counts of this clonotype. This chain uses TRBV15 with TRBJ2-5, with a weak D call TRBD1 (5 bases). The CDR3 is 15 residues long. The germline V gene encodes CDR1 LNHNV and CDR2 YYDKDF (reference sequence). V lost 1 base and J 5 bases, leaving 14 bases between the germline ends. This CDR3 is CATSRGGRALETQYF. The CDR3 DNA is TGTGCCACCAGCAGAGGCGGCAGGGCGTTGGAGACCCAGTACTTC.